Listed here are 15 T cell receptor beta chains from one sample, sequenced in a study of PD-1 blockade in classical Hodgkin lymphoma. Specified time point: cycle 4 day 1 (C4D1), after more than five weeks of nivolumab. There was relapse after autologous stem cell transplantation in every patient, and there was variation in brentuximab vedotin exposure. Some clones are missing from TCRdb's copy, which holds only in-frame ones; the method was immunoSEQ multiplex PCR. The table has tens of thousands of clones, approximately 90% seen once; the top ten hold 6.5% to 9%. This material consisted of peripheral blood mononuclear cells (PBMCs), taken before the fourth cycle of nivolumab. Receptor source: a human donor with classical Hodgkin lymphoma.

The chain carries TRBV2 and TRBJ1-2; 10 bases fit TRBD1. Germline CDR1 is SNHLY and CDR2 is FYNNEI. This CDR3 contains 12 residues. V lost 10 bases to trimming and J lost 10 bases; unmatched junction nucleotides: 9. This CDR3 is CANLRDRGFYTF. In DNA, the CDR3 is TGTGCCAACCTGCGGGACAGGGGTTTCTACACCTTC.

The gene calls are TRBV30 and TRBJ2-2; D remains unclear. Germline V gene sequence: CDR1 GTSNPN, CDR2 SVGIG (reference sequence). V dropped 5 bases and J dropped 3 bases, with 4 bases sitting between them. This CDR3 is built from 11 residues. This chain's CDR3 is CAWGDTGELFF. CDR3 DNA: TGTGCCTGGGGAGACACCGGGGAGCTGTTTTTT.

The genes are TRBV5-1 and TRBJ1-3, with D hard to call. Germline-derived CDR1 and CDR2 are SGHRS and YFSETQ. The CDR3 contains 16 residues. V shed 0 bases and J shed 0 bases, with 10 bases lying between them. This chain's CDR3 is CASSLAGASSGNTIYF. CDR3 nucleotide sequence: TGCGCCAGCAGCTTGGCGGGAGCTAGCTCTGGAAACACCATATATTTT.

This clone was seen only once. V and J are TRBV28 and TRBJ1-2; no definite D call. The CDR3 extends over 13 amino acids. V was pared by 0 bases and J by 3 bases, with 5 bases between. CDR1 and CDR2 (germline): MDHEN, SYDVKM. CDR3 residues: CASSLWQDYGYTF. The DNA of the CDR3 is TGTGCCAGCAGTTTATGGCAGGACTATGGCTACACCTTC.

This clone is a singleton in its sample. The chain carries TRBV5-5 and TRBJ1-2; tentative D call: TRBD1 (5 bases). Trimming took 0 bases from V and 8 from J, leaving 11 bases between them. CDR1 is SGHKS and CDR2 is YYEKEE in the germline V gene (reference sequence). CDR3 length: 13 residues. The CDR3 sequence: CASSLDGAGGYTF. In DNA form, the CDR3 reads TGTGCCAGCAGCTTGGATGGGGCGGGGGGCTACACCTTC.

This rearrangement joins TRBV4-1 to TRBJ2-7; no firm D call. Germline-derived CDR1 and CDR2 are MGHRA and YSYEKL. V lost 2 bases to trimming and J lost 0 bases, with 11 bases between them. CDR3 length equals 15 residues. The CDR3: CASSQYLDGSYEQYF. The CDR3 bases are TGCGCCAGCAGCCAATACCTGGACGGCTCCTACGAGCAGTACTTC.

The chain links TRBV6-6 to TRBJ2-7; 9 bases are a match to TRBD2. The germline CDR1 and CDR2 sequences are MNHNY and SVGAGI (reference sequence). The CDR3 loop spans 13 amino acids. Trimming took 10 bases from V and 2 from J; bases not matched to a gene: 6. The CDR3 DNA reads as TGTGCCACGGGCCTAGCGGGAACCTACGAGCAGTACTTC. The encoded protein is CATGLAGTYEQYF.

The V call is TRBV5-1, the J call TRBJ1-6, with D unresolved. V lost 0 bases to trimming and J lost 3 bases, with 7 bases between them. This CDR3 is built from 15 residues. Germline V gene data show CDR1 as SGHRS and CDR2 as YFSETQ. The CDR3 is CASSLVGDYNSPLHF. CDR3 DNA: TGCGCCAGCAGCTTGGTTGGGGACTATAATTCACCCCTCCACTTT. The full variable domain, in which reference TRBV5-1 and TRBJ1-6 provide the parts outside the CDR3, is KAGVTQTPRYLIKTRGQQVTLSCSPISGHRSVSWYQQTPGQGLQFLFEYFSETQRNKGNFPGRFSGRQFSNSRSEMNVSTLELGDSALYLCASSLVGDYNSPLHFGNGTRLTVT.

The gene calls are TRBV5-1 and TRBJ1-4; D possibly corresponds to TRBD1 (5 bases). This CDR3 spans 14 amino acids. Looked up from germline, CDR1 is SGHRS and CDR2 is YFSETQ. V was clipped by 2 bases and J by 5 bases, with 10 bases between them. The CDR3 loop reads CASSFSGENEKLFF. DNA of the CDR3: TGCGCCAGCAGCTTTTCGGGGGAAAATGAAAAACTGTTTTTT.

The gene calls are TRBV7-2 and TRBJ2-3; no definite D call. Deletions cut 6 bases from V and 2 bases from J, with 15 bases between. Germline CDR1 is SGHTA and CDR2 is FQGNSA. This CDR3 contains 15 residues. CDR3 DNA sequence: TGTGCCAGCAGTCCGCCCGGCGGCCCCACAGATACGCAGTATTTT. It is translated as CASSPPGGPTDTQYF.

The gene calls are TRBV6-5 and TRBJ1-2; 8 bases fit TRBD1. The J segment lost 8 bases and the V segment lost 10 bases, leaving 12 bases of the junction unmatched. CDR1 is MNHEY, CDR2 SVGAGI, per germline. The CDR3 consists of 13 residues. CDR3: CATWTGTSGGYTF. Written as DNA, the CDR3 is TGTGCCACTTGGACAGGGACGTCTGGAGGCTACACCTTC.

The DNA of the CDR3 is TGTGCCAGCAACCACAATGGCGACACCGGGGAGCTGTTTTTT. It yields the protein CASNHNGDTGELFF. This chain uses TRBV7-9 with TRBJ2-2; D gene unclear. The germline V gene encodes CDR1 SEHNR and CDR2 FQNEAQ (reference sequence). Trimming pared 7 bases from V and 3 bases from J, leaving 12 bases between. This CDR3 is 14 amino acids long. Supplemented by reference TRBV7-9 and TRBJ2-2, the full variable domain reads DTGVSQNPRHKITKRGQNVTFRCDPISEHNRLYWYRQTLGQGPEFLTYFQNEAQLEKSRLLSDRFSAERPKGSFSTLEIQRTEQGDSAMYLCASNHNGDTGELFFGEGSRLTVL.

This chain links TRBV7-9 with TRBJ1-1; D gene unclear. Trimming removed 4 bases at V and 7 bases at J, with 16 bases between. CDR1 SEHNR and CDR2 FQNEAQ come from the germline V gene (reference sequence). The CDR3 runs 14 residues. The DNA of the CDR3 is TGTGCCAGCAGCTCCCCCCCTCCACAGTTTGAAGCTTTCTTT. It yields the protein CASSSPPPQFEAFF.

The J gene is TRBJ2-5, the V gene TRBV10-3, with 10 bases matching TRBD2. V was clipped by 8 bases and J by 4 bases; unmatched bases: 13. Germline CDR1 ENHRY, CDR2 SYGVKD. The CDR3 is 16 residues long. For the CDR3, the DNA is TGTGCCATCGGCGGACACCTAAGCGGGGGGGCAGAGACCCAGTACTTC. Amino acid sequence: CAIGGHLSGGAETQYF.

V is TRBV10-3 and J is TRBJ1-5; TRBD1 is a possible D gene (5 bases). Deletions cut 0 bases from V and 2 bases from J, with 11 bases between. The CDR3 consists of 16 residues. Germline assignment: CDR1 ENHRY and CDR2 SYGVKD. In DNA form, the CDR3 reads TGTGCCATCAGTGAGTCGATAACAGGAGGCAATCAGCCCCAGCATTTT. This codes for CAISESITGGNQPQHF.